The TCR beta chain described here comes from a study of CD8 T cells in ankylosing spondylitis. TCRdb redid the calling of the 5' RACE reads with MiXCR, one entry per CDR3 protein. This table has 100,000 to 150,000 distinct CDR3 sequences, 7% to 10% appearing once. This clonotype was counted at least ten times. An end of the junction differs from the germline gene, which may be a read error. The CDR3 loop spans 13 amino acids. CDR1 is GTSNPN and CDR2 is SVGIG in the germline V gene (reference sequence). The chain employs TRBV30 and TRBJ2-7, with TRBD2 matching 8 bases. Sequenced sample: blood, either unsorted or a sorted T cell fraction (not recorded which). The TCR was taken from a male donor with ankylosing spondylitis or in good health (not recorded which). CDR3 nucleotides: TGTGCCTGGAGTGGGGGCGGGAGGTCCCCCCACAGATTC. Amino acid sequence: CAWSGGGRSPHRF.